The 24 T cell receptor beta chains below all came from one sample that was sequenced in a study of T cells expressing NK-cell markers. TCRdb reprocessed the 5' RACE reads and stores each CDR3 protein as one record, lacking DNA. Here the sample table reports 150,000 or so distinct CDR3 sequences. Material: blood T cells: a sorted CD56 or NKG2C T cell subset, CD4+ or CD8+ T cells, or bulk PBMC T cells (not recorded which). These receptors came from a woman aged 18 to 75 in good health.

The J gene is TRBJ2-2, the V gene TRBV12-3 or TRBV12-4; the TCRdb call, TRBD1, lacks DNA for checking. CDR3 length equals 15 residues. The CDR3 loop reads CASTGQGSLTGELFF.

The CDR3 loop reads CASSWTDEKLFF. V is TRBV12-3 or TRBV12-4 and J is TRBJ1-4; TCRdb's D gene call, TRBD1, goes unchecked for lack of DNA. The CDR3 loop spans 12 amino acids.

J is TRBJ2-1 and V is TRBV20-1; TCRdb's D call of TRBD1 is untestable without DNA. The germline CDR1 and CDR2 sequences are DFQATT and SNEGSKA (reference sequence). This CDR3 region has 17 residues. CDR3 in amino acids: CSASTPSGLSNNNEQFF.

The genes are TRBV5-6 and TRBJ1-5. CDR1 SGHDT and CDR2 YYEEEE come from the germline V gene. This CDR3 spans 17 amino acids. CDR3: CASSLAAGLRVDQPQHF. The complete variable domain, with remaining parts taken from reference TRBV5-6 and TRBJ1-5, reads DAGVTQSPTHLIKTRGQQVTLRCSPKSGHDTVSWYQQALGQGPQFIFQYYEEEERQRGNFPDRFSGHQFPNYSSELNVNALLLGDSALYLCASSLAAGLRVDQPQHFGDGTRLSIL.

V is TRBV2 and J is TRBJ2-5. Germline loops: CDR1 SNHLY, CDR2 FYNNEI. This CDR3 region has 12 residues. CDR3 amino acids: CASRPSWETQYF.

The chain's CDR3 is CASSSLDSSEAFF. The J gene is TRBJ1-1, the V gene TRBV14; TCRdb selects TRBD1, and the lack of DNA leaves this call unchecked. The CDR3 spans 13 residues. Looked up from germline, CDR1 is SGHDN and CDR2 is FVKESK.

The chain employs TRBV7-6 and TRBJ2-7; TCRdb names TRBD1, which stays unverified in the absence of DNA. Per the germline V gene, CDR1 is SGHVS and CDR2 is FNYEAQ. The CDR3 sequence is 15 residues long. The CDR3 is CASSLIEAGVYEQYF.

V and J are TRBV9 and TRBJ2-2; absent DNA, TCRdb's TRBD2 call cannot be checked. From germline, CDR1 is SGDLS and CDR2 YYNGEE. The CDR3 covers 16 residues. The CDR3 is CASSVVAGLGAGELFF.

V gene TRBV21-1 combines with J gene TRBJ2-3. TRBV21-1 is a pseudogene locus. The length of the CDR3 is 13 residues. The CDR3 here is CASSKGFTDTQYF.

The CDR3 is CASSEAWDIEQYF. The chain is built from TRBV6-1 and TRBJ2-7; as DNA is missing, the TRBD1 call by TCRdb cannot be tested. The length of the CDR3 is 13 residues. Germline loops: CDR1 MNHNS, CDR2 SASEGT.

The CDR3 reads CASSLDPGARYGYTF. This chain uses TRBV7-3 with TRBJ1-2; with no DNA, the TCRdb D assignment of TRBD1 cannot be verified. Germline values: CDR1 SGHTA, CDR2 FQGTGA. The CDR3 runs 15 residues.

CDR3 residues: CASSSPSGNYEQYF. V usage is TRBV19 and J usage is TRBJ2-7; TCRdb indicates TRBD2, and absent DNA this call remains unverified. Germline-derived CDR1 and CDR2 are LNHDA and SQIVND (reference sequence). The CDR3 spans 14 residues.

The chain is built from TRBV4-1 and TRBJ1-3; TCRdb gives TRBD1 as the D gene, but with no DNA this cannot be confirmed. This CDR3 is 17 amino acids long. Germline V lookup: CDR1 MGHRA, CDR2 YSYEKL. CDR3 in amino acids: CASSQPREGISGNTIYF.

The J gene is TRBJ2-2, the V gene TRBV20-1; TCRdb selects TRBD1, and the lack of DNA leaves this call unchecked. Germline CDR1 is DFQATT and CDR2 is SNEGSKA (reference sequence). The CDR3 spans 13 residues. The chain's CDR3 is CSAQGVRDGELFF.

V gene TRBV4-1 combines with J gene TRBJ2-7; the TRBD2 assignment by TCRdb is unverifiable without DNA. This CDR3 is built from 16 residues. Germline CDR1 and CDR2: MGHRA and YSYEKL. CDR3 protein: CASSTRTSGSSYEQYF.

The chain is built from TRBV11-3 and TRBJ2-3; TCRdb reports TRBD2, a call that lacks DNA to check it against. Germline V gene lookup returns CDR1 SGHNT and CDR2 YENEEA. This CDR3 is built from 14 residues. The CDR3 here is CASSLDAGADTQYF.

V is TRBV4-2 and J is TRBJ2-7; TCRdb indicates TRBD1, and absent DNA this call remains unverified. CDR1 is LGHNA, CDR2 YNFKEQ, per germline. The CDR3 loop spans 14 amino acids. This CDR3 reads CASSRGQGLGEQYF.

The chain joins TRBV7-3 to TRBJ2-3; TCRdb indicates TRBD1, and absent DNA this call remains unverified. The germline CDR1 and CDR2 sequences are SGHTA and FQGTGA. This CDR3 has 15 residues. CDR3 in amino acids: CASSLRGQGADTQYF.

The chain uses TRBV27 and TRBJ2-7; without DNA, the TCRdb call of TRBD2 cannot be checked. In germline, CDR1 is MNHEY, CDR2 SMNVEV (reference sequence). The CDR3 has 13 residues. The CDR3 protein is CASRREYLYEQYF.

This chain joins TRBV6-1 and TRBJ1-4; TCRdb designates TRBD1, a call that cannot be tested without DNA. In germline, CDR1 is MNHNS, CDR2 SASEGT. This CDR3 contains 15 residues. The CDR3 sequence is CASSRTGTFNEKLFF.

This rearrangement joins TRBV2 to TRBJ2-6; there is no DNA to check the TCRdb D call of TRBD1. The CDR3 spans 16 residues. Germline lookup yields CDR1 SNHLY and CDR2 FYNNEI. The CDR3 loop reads CASRSRESSGANVLTF.

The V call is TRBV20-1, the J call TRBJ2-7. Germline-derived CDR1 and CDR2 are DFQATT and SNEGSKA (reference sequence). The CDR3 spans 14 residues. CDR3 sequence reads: CSARPDRGSYEQYF.

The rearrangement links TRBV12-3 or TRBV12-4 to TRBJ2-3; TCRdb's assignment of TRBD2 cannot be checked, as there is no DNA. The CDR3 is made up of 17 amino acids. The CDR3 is CASSSSGRGLRTDTQYF.

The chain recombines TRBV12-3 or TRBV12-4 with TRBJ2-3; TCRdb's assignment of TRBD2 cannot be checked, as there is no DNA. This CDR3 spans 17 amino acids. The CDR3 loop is CASSLGTSGSGSDTQYF.